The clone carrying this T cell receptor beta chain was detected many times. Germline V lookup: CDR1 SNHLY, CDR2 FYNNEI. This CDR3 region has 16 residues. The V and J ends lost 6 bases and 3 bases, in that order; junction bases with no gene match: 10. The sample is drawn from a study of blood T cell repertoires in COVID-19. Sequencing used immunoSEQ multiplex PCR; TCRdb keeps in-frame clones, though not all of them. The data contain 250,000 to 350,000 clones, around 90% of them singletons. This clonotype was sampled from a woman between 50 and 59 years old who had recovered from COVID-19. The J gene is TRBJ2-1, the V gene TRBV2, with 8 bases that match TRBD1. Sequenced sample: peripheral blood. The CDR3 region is CASSGAAGGYYNEQFF. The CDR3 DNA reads TGTGCCAGCAGCGGAGCGGCAGGGGGCTACTACAATGAGCAGTTCTTC.